This TCR beta chain was recorded in a study of T-cell reconstitution after alpha-beta-depleted transplantation in children. Comment on this clonotype: Its antigen is unknown.

Germline assignment: CDR1 MNHEY and CDR2 SVGAGI. The CDR3 loop spans 17 amino acids. The V segment lost 4 bases and the J segment 4 bases; nucleotides outside the gene matches: 11. Library preparation (for TCRbeta) was performed with unique molecular identifiers. TCRdb reprocessed the PCR reads via MiXCR and lists one record per CDR3 protein. The sample includes around 50,000 distinct CDR3 sequences, around 53% of them seen just once. General study points: T-cell counts and diversity were attributed mostly to newly produced T cells one year after transplant. It was surviving recipient T cells and thymic progenitors that gave some patients high TCRbeta diversity at day 60. Several hundred expanded graft clones reportedly were the source of alpha-beta T cells about two months after transplant.

The sequence derives from a boy in the first two years of life with SCID, due to receive a stem cell transplant. V and J are TRBV6-5 and TRBJ1-5; 9 bases match TRBD1. This specimen consisted of peripheral blood, obtained before TCRalphabeta/CD19-depleted stem cell transplant. CDR3 nucleotide sequence: TGTGCCAGCAGTTCCCTTACCGGGACAGGGCCTAATCAGCCCCAGCATTTT. Translated, it gives CASSSLTGTGPNQPQHF.